This is a list of T cell receptor beta chains from one sample in a study of T cell repertoires in cytomegalovirus infection. TCRdb processed the reads anew with MiXCR; each CDR3 protein has one entry. The sample contains 310,000 or so distinct CDR3 sequences, roughly 16% of which appear only once. Input material: PBMCs. The receptors derive from a human donor in good health (CMV status not recorded). Some clones in this sample may be carry-over from other donors' samples. Both conserved end residues are part of each CDR3. D genes are given only for firm matches. Not all rows give a size; the values are once, few, many and, for expanded clones, a class.

v_gene	d_gene	abundance	j_gene	CDR3aa	CDR3nt
TRBV12-3/TRBV12-4	TRBD2	few	TRBJ2-7	CASPMGLAGPYEQYF	TGTGCCAGCCCCATGGGACTAGCGGGGCCCTACGAGCAGTACTTC
TRBV5-1	-	few	TRBJ1-4	CASSSPRQGGNEKLFF	TGCGCCAGCAGCTCCCCGCGCCAGGGAGGTAATGAAAAACTGTTTTTT
TRBV20-1	-	-	TRBJ1-6	CSARQQFNRSPLHF	TGCAGTGCTAGACAACAGTTTAATCGCTCACCCCTCCACTTT
TRBV7-2	TRBD1	many	TRBJ1-3	CASSDRGQTGNTIYF	TGTGCCAGCAGCGACAGGGGACAGACTGGAAACACCATATATTTT
TRBV6-2/TRBV6-3	TRBD1	few	TRBJ2-2	CASTGQHNTGELFF	TGTGCCAGCACGGGACAGCATAACACCGGGGAGCTGTTTTTT
TRBV12-3/TRBV12-4	TRBD2	-	TRBJ2-1	CASSPPGRGGYNEQFF	TGTGCCAGCAGTCCCCCCGGGCGGGGGGGCTACAATGAGCAGTTCTTC
TRBV7-2	-	many	TRBJ1-5	CASSPRRNQPQHF	TGTGCCAGCAGCCCACGGCGCAATCAGCCCCAGCATTTT
TRBV6-5	-	-	TRBJ2-1	CASASGGASRNEQFF	TGTGCCAGCGCCTCAGGGGGGGCTAGCCGCAATGAGCAGTTCTTC
TRBV27	TRBD1	-	TRBJ1-5	CASSAGQGGNQPQHF	TGTGCCAGCAGTGCCGGACAGGGGGGCAATCAGCCCCAGCATTTT
TRBV20-1	-	-	TRBJ2-5	CSAPPGGKETQYF	TGCAGTGCCCCTCCTGGGGGCAAAGAGACCCAGTACTTC